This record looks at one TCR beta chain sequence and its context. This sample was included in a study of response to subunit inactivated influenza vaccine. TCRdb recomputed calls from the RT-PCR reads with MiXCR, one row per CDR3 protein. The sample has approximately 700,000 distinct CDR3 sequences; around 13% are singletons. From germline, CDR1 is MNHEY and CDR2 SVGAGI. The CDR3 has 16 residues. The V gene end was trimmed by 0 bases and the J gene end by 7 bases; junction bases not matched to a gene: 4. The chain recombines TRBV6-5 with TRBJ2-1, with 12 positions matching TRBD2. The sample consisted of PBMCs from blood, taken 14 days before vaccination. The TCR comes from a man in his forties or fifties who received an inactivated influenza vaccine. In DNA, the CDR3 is TGTGCCAGCAGTTACTCGAGACTAGCGGGAGTTAATGAGCAGTTCTTC. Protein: CASSYSRLAGVNEQFF.